This T cell receptor (beta chain) was recovered during a study of cytomegalovirus exposure and HLA in healthy donors. Study-level results: V- and J-gene trimming of TCR beta was linked (in a later analysis) to a missense DCLRE1C variant. Presence/absence analyses supposed approximately even sequencing depth among donors.

The PCR ran on 60 Vbeta and 13 Jbeta primers. Libraries were prepared by immunoSEQ multiplex PCR; TCRdb keeps only in-frame clonotypes and omits some of them. Of roughly 150,000 clones listed, about 80% were seen once; the top ten hold approximately 6.1%. Comments on this clone: What it binds is unknown.

Sequenced material: PBMCs. The receptor was isolated from a man aged 30 to 45 in good health and CMV-seropositive.

CDR3 nucleotides: TGCAGCGTTGGGGCAGGGTTGGGGCAGTACTTC. This translates into CSVGAGLGQYF. The chain joins TRBV29-1 to TRBJ2-7; maybe TRBD1 (5 bases). Between the trimmed V and J ends, which lost 4 bases and 9 bases, there was a span of 13 bases. The CDR3 length is 11 residues. The germline CDR1 and CDR2 sequences are SQVTM and ANQGSEA.